The present TCR beta chain was sequenced within a study of lymphopenia after photon versus proton radiotherapy. Study-wide results and limits: After the lymphocyte nadir, photon-treated repertoires showed oligoclonal expansion, especially of CD8+ Temra cells.

Regarding this clone: Its antigen is still unknown.

The germline gives CDR1 SGHRS, CDR2 YFSETQ. The CDR3 covers 16 residues. V lost 4 bases and J lost 5, with 19 bases in between. The method was immunoSEQ multiplex PCR; TCRdb's version includes in-frame clones alone and lacks a portion of them. Of around 62,000 clones in the sample, 84% were seen once. Sample: peripheral blood, taken from a patient treated with proton-based radiotherapy. V is TRBV5-1 and J is TRBJ2-1; D not resolved. This receptor was identified in a man in his 60s with pancreatic cancer. In DNA, the CDR3 is TGCGCCAGCAGCAGTAACTGGATGACCAGAGACAATGAGCAGTTCTTC. Protein sequence: CASSSNWMTRDNEQFF.